This section outlines one T cell receptor beta chain sequence together with its context. This record belongs to a study of blood T cell repertoires in COVID-19. As for the study in general: Whether acute or convalescent, the COVID-19 samples came from the United States, Italy and Spain. PBMCs, B-cell-depleted T cells, or T cells provided the cDNA or gDNA that made up the material.

Germline V gene lookup returns CDR1 SGDLS and CDR2 YYNGEE. V lost 5 bases, J lost 4 bases, and 14 bases lay in between. The CDR3 is made up of 14 amino acids. Per the original methods: Estimates of nucleated cell counts were drawn from the amplification of reference gene primers. Repertoires were generated with immunoSEQ multiplex PCR, while TCRdb's copy carries only in-frame clones and drops some. For V, J and clone size, that table is used; D and trimming come from the DNA. The sample yields about 92,000 clones, 55% to 80% seen once. Sequenced: peripheral blood. This chain uses TRBV9 with TRBJ2-3; weak D call: TRBD2 (5 bases). The clonotype originates from a woman aged 60-75 years in a cohort sampled during active or convalescent COVID-19. CDR3 residues: CASSLLALPDTQYF. CDR3 bases: TGTGCCAGCAGTCTCCTAGCACTACCAGATACGCAGTATTTT.